Following are 18 T cell receptor beta chains from one sample sequenced in a study of metastatic and nonmetastatic thyroid tumors. Each patient came to thyroid surgery without any prior treatment (of any kind). TCRdb re-called the PCR reads via MiXCR. The sample contains 30,000 to 35,000 clones, about 17% of which appear only once. The sequencing input was blood. The receptors were gathered from a female donor with papillary thyroid cancer or a benign thyroid nodule (not recorded which). Some clones in this sample may be carry-over from other donors' samples.

This clone showed up many times. CDR3 protein: CASSQDPGLRYEQYF. CDR3 DNA: TGTGCCAGCAGCCAAGATCCGGGACTACGCTACGAGCAGTACTTC. The rearrangement joins TRBV3-1 to TRBJ2-7; 7 bases agree with TRBD2. The CDR3 runs to 15 residues. The germline CDR1 and CDR2 sequences are LGHDT and YNNKEL (reference sequence). Unmatched junction bases numbered 5, after V lost 0 bases and J lost 3 bases.

This clone was observed at least ten times. This chain links TRBV28 with TRBJ1-1; TRBD1 is a possible D gene (5 bases). The length of the CDR3 is 17 residues. V lost 2 bases, J lost 0 bases, and 16 bases lay in between. From germline, CDR1 is MDHEN and CDR2 SYDVKM. DNA of the CDR3: TGTGCCAGCAGTTTAGGGACCCGGGGGAAGATGAACACTGAAGCTTTCTTT. Translated, it gives CASSLGTRGKMNTEAFF.

Turning to this clone: The CDR3 does not close with the conserved phenylalanine or tryptophan, likely indicating a read error. The limits of the CDR3 on the DNA are not certain, so only TCRdb's listed CDR3 is given. The chain employs TRBV11-3 and TRBJ2-6; whether TRBD1, the table's D call, matches the DNA was not checked. Germline V lookup: CDR1 SGHNT, CDR2 YENEEA. 12 amino acids form the CDR3, both terminal residues included. The CDR3 loop reads CASSLEFGGTGT.

This clone was seen ten or more times. V and J are TRBV6-5 and TRBJ2-1; 13 nucleotides match TRBD2. Trimming cost V 2 bases and J 1 base; bases outside gene matches: 5. The germline V gene encodes CDR1 MNHEY and CDR2 SVGAGI. The CDR3 loop spans 18 amino acids. The CDR3 DNA follows: TGTGCCAGCAGTTACGCGGGACTAGCGGGACTTTCCTACAATGAGCAGTTCTTC. This translates into CASSYAGLAGLSYNEQFF.

The V call is TRBV27, the J call TRBJ2-7; D might be TRBD1 (6 bases). This CDR3 has 15 residues. With 5 bases removed from V and 9 bases from J, the gap between germline ends came to 23 bases. Germline assignment: CDR1 MNHEY and CDR2 SMNVEV (reference sequence). In nucleotides, the CDR3 is TGTGCCAGCAGTATACGGGACACGGGCGATGGGGGGCAGTACTTC. It translates to CASSIRDTGDGGQYF.

For this clone: An end of the junction differs from the germline gene, which may be a read error. The V and J genes are TRBV11-2 and TRBJ2-1; TRBD1 agrees at 10 bases. Looked up from germline, CDR1 is SGHAT and CDR2 is FQNNGV. The CDR3 spans 15 residues. CDR3 bases: TGCGCCAGCAGCTTAGAGCCGACAGGGGGCAGGGAGCAGTTCTTC. Translation: CASSLEPTGGREQFF.

This clone came up many times. This chain connects TRBV15 to TRBJ1-5, with D perhaps matching TRBD1 (5 bases). The CDR3 is made up of 16 amino acids. Germline lookup yields CDR1 LNHNV and CDR2 YYDKDF (reference sequence). With 4 bases removed from V and 4 bases from J, the gap between germline ends came to 17 bases. DNA for the CDR3: TGTGCCACCAGCACAGCCCGGGCGGGGGGGAATCAGCCCCAGCATTTT. Its protein product is CATSTARAGGNQPQHF.

This clone came up many times. The J gene is TRBJ1-3, the V gene TRBV11-1; the match to TRBD1 covers 11 bases. Per the germline V gene, CDR1 is SGHAT and CDR2 is FQDESV (reference sequence). With 4 bases clipped from V and 2 bases from J, the junction kept 7 bases outside the gene matches. There are 17 residues in the CDR3. CDR3 residues: CASSSLVGQGAGNTIYF. For the CDR3, the DNA is TGTGCCAGCAGCTCTCTGGTGGGACAGGGGGCTGGAAACACCATATATTTT.

This clone has at least ten counts. This sequence joins TRBV12-3 or TRBV12-4 and TRBJ1-5, with 8 bases lining up with TRBD1. The CDR3 runs to 14 residues. V dropped 6 bases and J dropped 2; count of bases not matched to a gene: 3. As DNA, the CDR3 is TGTGCCAGCAGGACAGGGGCCGGCAATCAGCCCCAGCATTTT. As protein: CASRTGAGNQPQHF.

The V call is TRBV6-2 or TRBV6-3, the J call TRBJ1-3; D may be TRBD1 (6 bases). Germline V lookup: CDR1 MNHEY, CDR2 SVGEGT. V lost 0 bases, J lost 3 bases, and 21 bases lay in between. The CDR3 totals 19 residues. CDR3 in amino acids: CASSYSGHDMGRGGNTIYF. The CDR3 nucleotides are TGTGCCAGCAGTTACTCGGGACACGACATGGGGAGAGGTGGAAACACCATATATTTT.

Many counts were recorded for this clone. The genes are TRBV28 and TRBJ1-2; TRBD1 is a possible D gene (6 bases). Germline lookup yields CDR1 MDHEN and CDR2 SYDVKM. V gave up 5 bases and J gave up 4 bases, with 8 bases separating them. The CDR3 is 12 residues long. CDR3 in DNA: TGTGCCAGCAGTCACAGGGCCTATGGCTACACCTTC. Translated, it gives CASSHRAYGYTF.

This clone appeared many times. This sequence joins TRBV27 and TRBJ1-5, with unresolved D. Trimming pared 4 bases from V and 2 bases from J, leaving 12 bases between. CDR3 size: 15 residues. Looked up from germline, CDR1 is MNHEY and CDR2 is SMNVEV (reference sequence). For the CDR3, the DNA is TGTGCCAGCAGTTGGTCGGGGAGGGGCAATCAGCCCCAGCATTTT. Translating it yields CASSWSGRGNQPQHF.

This clone was observed many times. The CDR3 spells CASSLETGELFF. CDR3 coding DNA: TGTGCCAGCAGCTTGGAGACCGGGGAGCTGTTTTTT. The chain employs TRBV5-4 and TRBJ2-2; D not resolved. The germline V gene encodes CDR1 SGHNT and CDR2 YYREEE (reference sequence). Deletions cut 0 bases from V and 5 bases from J, with 2 bases between. The CDR3 spans 12 residues.

This clone was found many times. The chain is built from TRBV2 and TRBJ2-7; 11 nucleotides match TRBD2. This CDR3 comprises 15 residues. Germline CDR1 is SNHLY and CDR2 is FYNNEI. The V gene end was trimmed by 7 bases and the J gene end by 2 bases; junction bases not matched to a gene: 7. Here the CDR3 DNA reads TGTGCCAGCACCCGAGGGACTAGCGGTACCTACGAGCAGTACTTC. Amino acid sequence: CASTRGTSGTYEQYF.

This clone was observed at least ten times. One junction end does not reproduce the germline sequence, and a read error may be involved. The rearrangement links TRBV6-1 to TRBJ2-7; D might be TRBD1 (6 bases). This CDR3 comprises 15 residues. CDR1 is MNHNS, CDR2 SASEGT, per germline. In DNA, the CDR3 is TGTGCCCGCAGTCGACACAGGGAATCCCCCTACGAGCAGTACTTC. It yields the protein CARSRHRESPYEQYF.

The sample holds many counts of this clone. The genes are TRBV20-1 and TRBJ1-2, with D hard to call. CDR3 length: 13 residues. V lost 5 bases and J 6 bases, leaving 16 bases between the germline ends. Germline V CDR1 and CDR2: DFQATT, SNEGSKA (reference sequence). CDR3 protein: CSAVIYSGHGYTF. The CDR3 DNA reads as TGCAGTGCTGTCATATACAGCGGGCATGGCTACACCTTC.

Ten or more counts support this clone. The chain recombines TRBV28 with TRBJ2-1; D is unclear. V lost 2 bases and J lost 0, with 8 bases in between. Germline V lookup: CDR1 MDHEN, CDR2 SYDVKM. This CDR3 is 15 amino acids long. CDR3 in DNA: TGTGCCAGCAGTTTAGGGGTGAGCTCCTACAATGAGCAGTTCTTC. The encoded protein is CASSLGVSSYNEQFF.

In its sample, this clone was seen many times. The chain uses TRBV9 and TRBJ1-1; D gene ambiguous. CDR1 is SGDLS, CDR2 YYNGEE, per germline. The V gene lost 0 bases and the J gene lost 1 base, with 10 bases spanning the gap. The CDR3 contains 15 residues. This chain's CDR3 is CASSVAGGQNTEAFF. DNA of the CDR3: TGTGCCAGCAGCGTAGCAGGAGGCCAGAACACTGAAGCTTTCTTT.